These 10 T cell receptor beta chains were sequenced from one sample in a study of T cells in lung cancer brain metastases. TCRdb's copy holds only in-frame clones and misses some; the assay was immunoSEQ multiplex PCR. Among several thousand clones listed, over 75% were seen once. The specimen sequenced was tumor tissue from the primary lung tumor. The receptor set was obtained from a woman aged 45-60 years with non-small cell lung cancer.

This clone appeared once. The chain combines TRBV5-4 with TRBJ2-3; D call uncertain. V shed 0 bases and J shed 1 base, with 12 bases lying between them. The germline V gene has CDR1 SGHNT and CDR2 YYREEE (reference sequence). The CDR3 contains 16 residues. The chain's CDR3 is CASSLDGLVRTDTQYF. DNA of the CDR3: TGTGCCAGCAGCTTGGATGGTTTAGTTCGCACAGATACGCAGTATTTT.

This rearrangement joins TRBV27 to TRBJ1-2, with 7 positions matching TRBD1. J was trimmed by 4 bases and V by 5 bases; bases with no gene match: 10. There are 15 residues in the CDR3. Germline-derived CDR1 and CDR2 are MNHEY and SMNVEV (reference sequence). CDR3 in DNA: TGTGCCAGCAGTCCTGGGGGACAGCCGAGCTATGGCTACACCTTC. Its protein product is CASSPGGQPSYGYTF.

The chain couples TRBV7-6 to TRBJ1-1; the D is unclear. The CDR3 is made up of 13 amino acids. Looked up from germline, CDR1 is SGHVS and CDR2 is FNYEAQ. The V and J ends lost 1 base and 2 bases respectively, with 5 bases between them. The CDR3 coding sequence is TGTGCCAGCAGCTTAGATACTAACACTGAAGCTTTCTTT. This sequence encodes CASSLDTNTEAFF.

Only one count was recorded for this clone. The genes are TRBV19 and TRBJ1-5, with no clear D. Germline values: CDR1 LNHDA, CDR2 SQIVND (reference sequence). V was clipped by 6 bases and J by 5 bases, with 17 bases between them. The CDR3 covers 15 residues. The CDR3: CASSFTNFQYQPQHF. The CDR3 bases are TGTGCCAGTAGCTTCACCAATTTTCAGTATCAGCCCCAGCATTTT.

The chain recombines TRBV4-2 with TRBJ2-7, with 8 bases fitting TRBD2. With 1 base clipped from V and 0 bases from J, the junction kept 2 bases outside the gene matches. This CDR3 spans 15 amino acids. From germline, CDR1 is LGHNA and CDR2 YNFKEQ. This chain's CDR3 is CASSQVGTSSYEQYF. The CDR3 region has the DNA TGTGCCAGCAGCCAAGTTGGGACTAGCTCCTACGAGCAGTACTTC.

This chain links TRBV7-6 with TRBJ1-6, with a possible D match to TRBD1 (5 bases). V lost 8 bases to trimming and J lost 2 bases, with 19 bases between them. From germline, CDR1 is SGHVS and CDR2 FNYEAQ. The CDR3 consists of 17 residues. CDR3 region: CASQGVITGTYNSPLHF. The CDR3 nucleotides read TGTGCCAGCCAAGGGGTCATCACCGGAACCTATAATTCACCCCTCCACTTT.

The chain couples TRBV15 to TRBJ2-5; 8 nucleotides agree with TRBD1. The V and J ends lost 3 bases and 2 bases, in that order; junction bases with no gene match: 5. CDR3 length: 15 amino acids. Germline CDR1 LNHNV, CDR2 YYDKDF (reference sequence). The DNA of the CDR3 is TGTGCCACCAGCAGGTCCGGGACAGGACAAGAGACCCAGTACTTC. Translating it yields CATSRSGTGQETQYF. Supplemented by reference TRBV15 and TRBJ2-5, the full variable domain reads DAMVIQNPRYQVTQFGKPVTLSCSQTLNHNVMYWYQQKSSQAPKLLFHYYDKDFNNEADTPDNFQSRRPNTSFCFLDIRSPGLGDTAMYLCATSRSGTGQETQYFGPGTRLLVL.

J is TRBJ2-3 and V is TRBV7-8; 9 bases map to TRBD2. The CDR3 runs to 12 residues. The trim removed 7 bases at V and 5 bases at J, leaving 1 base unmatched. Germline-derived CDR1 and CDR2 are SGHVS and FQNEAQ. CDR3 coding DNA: TGTGCCAGCAAAGCGGGAGGAGATACGCAGTATTTT. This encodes CASKAGGDTQYF.

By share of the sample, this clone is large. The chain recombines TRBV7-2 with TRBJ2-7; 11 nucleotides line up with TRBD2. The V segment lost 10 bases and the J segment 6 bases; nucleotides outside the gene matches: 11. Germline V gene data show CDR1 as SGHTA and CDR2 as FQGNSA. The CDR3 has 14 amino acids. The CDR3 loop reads CATALAGGPGEQYF. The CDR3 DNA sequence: TGTGCCACCGCCTTAGCGGGAGGGCCTGGCGAGCAGTACTTC.

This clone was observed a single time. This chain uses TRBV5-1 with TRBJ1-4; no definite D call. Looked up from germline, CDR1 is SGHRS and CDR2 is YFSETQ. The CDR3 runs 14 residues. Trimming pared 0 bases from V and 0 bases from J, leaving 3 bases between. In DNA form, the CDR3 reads TGCGCCAGCAGCTTGGATCCAACTAATGAAAAACTGTTTTTT. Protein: CASSLDPTNEKLFF.